One sample yielded the 30 T cell receptor beta chains listed below, sequenced in a study of PD-1 blockade in classical Hodgkin lymphoma. Each of the patients experienced relapse following autologous stem cell transplantation, and their brentuximab vedotin exposure differed. Using immunoSEQ multiplex PCR, the repertoire was profiled, and TCRdb retains in-frame clones only, with some absent. The table lists about 25,000 clones, more than 75% of them singletons, with around 2.5% in the top ten. Sequencing was performed on peripheral blood mononuclear cells (PBMCs), taken at baseline. These receptors were taken from a human donor with classical Hodgkin lymphoma.

In its sample, this clone was seen once. This specimen includes other DNA sequences encoding the same CDR3. J is TRBJ2-5 and V is TRBV7-9, with TRBD2 as a possible D gene (7 bases). V was trimmed by 3 bases and J by 5 bases, leaving 13 bases between them. This CDR3 contains 14 residues. Germline values: CDR1 SEHNR, CDR2 FQNEAQ (reference sequence). CDR3 sequence (DNA): TGTGCCAGCAGCTTGGGCGGGGGCGCGGAGACCCAGTACTTC. It encodes CASSLGGGAETQYF. The full variable domain, in which reference TRBV7-9 and TRBJ2-5 provide the parts outside the CDR3, is DTGVSQNPRHKITKRGQNVTFRCDPISEHNRLYWYRQTLGQGPEFLTYFQNEAQLEKSRLLSDRFSAERPKGSFSTLEIQRTEQGDSAMYLCASSLGGGAETQYFGPGTRLLVL.

This chain joins TRBV7-8 and TRBJ1-5, with TRBD1 identical over 9 bases. V shed 4 bases, J shed 6 bases, and the junction held 1 base outside the gene matches. This CDR3 comprises 13 residues. Per the germline V gene, CDR1 is SGHVS and CDR2 is FQNEAQ. CDR3 DNA sequence: TGTGCCAGCAGCTCGGGACAGGGTCAGCCCCAGCATTTT. Protein sequence: CASSSGQGQPQHF.

This CDR3 reads CASSLTGLDTGELFF. The CDR3 DNA follows: TGCGCCAGCAGCCTGACAGGGTTGGACACCGGGGAGCTGTTTTTT. This sequence joins TRBV5-1 and TRBJ2-2; TRBD1 aligns across 7 bases. The length of the CDR3 is 15 residues. The V gene's germline CDR1 is SGHRS and CDR2 YFSETQ. V lost 4 bases to trimming and J lost 3 bases; unmatched junction nucleotides: 6.

This chain connects TRBV9 to TRBJ2-1; 9 nucleotides align to TRBD2. The germline V gene encodes CDR1 SGDLS and CDR2 YYNGEE. The length of the CDR3 is 15 residues. The V and J ends lost 4 bases and 4 bases, in that order; junction bases with no gene match: 6. CDR3 in amino acids: CASSLAGADYNEQFF. The CDR3 nucleotides read TGTGCCAGCAGCTTAGCGGGGGCCGATTACAATGAGCAGTTCTTC.

The chain couples TRBV5-1 to TRBJ2-3, with D possibly matching TRBD2 (7 bases). The CDR3 is 16 amino acids. Germline V gene sequence: CDR1 SGHRS, CDR2 YFSETQ. V was clipped by 3 bases and J by 0 bases, with 14 bases between them. DNA of the CDR3: TGCGCCAGCAGCTGGGGGGGCGGTTCAAGCACAGATACGCAGTATTTT. This sequence encodes CASSWGGGSSTDTQYF.

The rearrangement uses TRBV2 and TRBJ1-5, with TRBD1 matching over 9 bases. Germline CDR1 and CDR2: SNHLY and FYNNEI. The CDR3 contains 21 residues. Unmatched junction bases numbered 21, after V lost 6 bases and J lost 0 bases. CDR3 loop: CASRKTATGGAPVYSNQPQHF. The CDR3 DNA follows: TGTGCCAGCAGGAAGACGGCTACAGGGGGCGCGCCTGTGTATAGCAATCAGCCCCAGCATTTT.

The V and J genes are TRBV14 and TRBJ2-2, with unresolved D. The CDR3 contains 14 residues. V lost 1 base, J lost 2 bases, and 5 bases lay in between. Germline V CDR1 and CDR2: SGHDN, FVKESK. CDR3 region: CASSQGGNTGELFF. CDR3 DNA sequence: TGTGCCAGCAGCCAAGGAGGCAACACCGGGGAGCTGTTTTTT.

DNA for the CDR3: TGTGCCAGCAGTTACGTATCGGACAGCAATTCACCCCTCCACTTT. It codes for CASSYVSDSNSPLHF. The chain uses TRBV6-6 and TRBJ1-6; TRBD1 might be the D (6 bases). CDR1 MNHNY and CDR2 SVGAGI come from the germline V gene (reference sequence). V was trimmed by 2 bases and J by 7 bases, leaving 12 bases between them. The CDR3 sequence is 15 residues long.

The chain combines TRBV2 with TRBJ2-7; D ambiguous. Germline values: CDR1 SNHLY, CDR2 FYNNEI. This CDR3 contains 14 residues. The V end lost 6 bases, the J end lost 0 bases, and 12 bases lay between the germline ends. The CDR3 is CASRLAGPSYEQYF. The CDR3 bases are TGTGCCAGCAGGTTAGCCGGGCCCTCCTACGAGCAGTACTTC.

The chain links TRBV9 to TRBJ1-1; tentative D call: TRBD1 (5 bases). The germline V gene encodes CDR1 SGDLS and CDR2 YYNGEE. Trimming took 1 base from V and 1 from J, leaving 23 bases between them. This CDR3 has 19 amino acids. The DNA of the CDR3 is TGTGCCAGCAGCGTAACATACGGGTATGAGGGGCGAGGGAACACTGAAGCTTTCTTT. Translating gives CASSVTYGYEGRGNTEAFF.

This chain joins TRBV7-9 and TRBJ2-7; D is ambiguous. V was trimmed by 6 bases and J by 1 base, leaving 7 bases between them. The CDR3 runs to 12 residues. The germline V gene has CDR1 SEHNR and CDR2 FQNEAQ (reference sequence). The CDR3 protein is CASRSSSYEQYF. The CDR3 nucleotides read TGTGCCAGCAGGAGTAGTTCCTACGAGCAGTACTTC.

This chain links TRBV2 with TRBJ2-1, with 7 bases that match TRBD1. The germline V gene encodes CDR1 SNHLY and CDR2 FYNNEI. The CDR3 is 15 residues long. J lost 2 bases, V lost 4 bases, and 5 bases had no gene match. CDR3 nucleotides: TGTGCCAGCAGTGGACAGGGTCTCACCTACAATGAGCAGTTCTTC. This translates into CASSGQGLTYNEQFF. The variable domain in full, completed from reference TRBV2 and TRBJ2-1, reads EPEVTQTPSHQVTQMGQEVILRCVPISNHLYFYWYRQILGQKVEFLVSFYNNEISEKSEIFDDQFSVERPDGSNFTLKIRSTKLEDSAMYFCASSGQGLTYNEQFFGPGTRLTVL.

V and J are TRBV6-5 and TRBJ1-2; 8 bases agree with TRBD1. The trim removed 5 bases at V and 0 bases at J, leaving 2 bases unmatched. Per germline, CDR1 MNHEY and CDR2 SVGAGI. This CDR3 region has 14 residues. CDR3 amino acids: CASSRQGTNYGYTF. The CDR3 coding sequence is TGTGCCAGCAGTAGACAGGGGACTAACTATGGCTACACCTTC.

The chain combines TRBV27 with TRBJ1-2; TRBD1 matches 12 bases. The CDR3 is 15 amino acids. Germline trimming cut 4 bases from V and 2 bases from J; bases unmatched to any gene: 2. Germline V gene lookup returns CDR1 MNHEY and CDR2 SMNVEV (reference sequence). CDR3 protein: CASSSGTGGNYGYTF. The CDR3 bases are TGTGCCAGCAGTTCGGGGACAGGGGGCAACTATGGCTACACCTTC.

The CDR3 loop reads CASSLWTGPNEKLFF. DNA of the CDR3: TGTGCCAGCAGCTTATGGACCGGGCCAAATGAAAAACTGTTTTTT. This chain uses TRBV7-9 with TRBJ1-4; D ambiguous. The CDR3 is 15 residues long. Germline assignment: CDR1 SEHNR and CDR2 FQNEAQ (reference sequence). Trimming stripped 2 bases from V and 5 bases from J, with 12 bases between. Combining the CDR3 with reference TRBV7-9 and TRBJ1-4 gives the whole variable domain DTGVSQNPRHKITKRGQNVTFRCDPISEHNRLYWYRQTLGQGPEFLTYFQNEAQLEKSRLLSDRFSAERPKGSFSTLEIQRTEQGDSAMYLCASSLWTGPNEKLFFGSGTQLSVL.

This chain connects TRBV20-1 to TRBJ1-1; no firm D call. The ends were cut back, 6 bases at V and 1 base at J, with 6 bases in the middle. The CDR3 covers 11 residues. Germline loops: CDR1 DFQATT, CDR2 SNEGSKA (reference sequence). The CDR3 sequence: CSAPGNTEAFF. CDR3 bases: TGCAGTGCCCCGGGGAACACTGAAGCTTTCTTT.

The gene calls are TRBV4-2 and TRBJ2-1; D is unclear. The V and J ends lost 0 bases and 3 bases respectively, with 9 bases between them. CDR1 is LGHNA, CDR2 YNFKEQ, per germline. The CDR3 consists of 15 residues. The CDR3 sequence: CASSQDETVYNEQFF. In nucleotides, the CDR3 is TGTGCCAGCAGCCAAGATGAGACCGTCTACAATGAGCAGTTCTTC.

The chain uses TRBV19 and TRBJ1-1; 7 nucleotides match TRBD1. The CDR3 is 13 amino acids. The germline V gene encodes CDR1 LNHDA and CDR2 SQIVND (reference sequence). V lost 6 bases to trimming and J lost 7 bases; unmatched junction nucleotides: 8. DNA for the CDR3: TGTGCCAGTAGCCCACAGGGGAGCCTTGAAGCTTTCTTT. It translates to CASSPQGSLEAFF.

This rearrangement joins TRBV5-1 to TRBJ1-2, with 8 positions matching TRBD1. V was pared by 2 bases and J by 2 bases, with 2 bases of the junction left unmatched. CDR3 length equals 14 residues. The germline V gene encodes CDR1 SGHRS and CDR2 YFSETQ. The CDR3 DNA sequence: TGCGCCAGCAGCTTACAGGGGGACAACTATGGCTACACCTTC. Its translation: CASSLQGDNYGYTF.

Remarks on this clone: Additional DNA sequences in this sample encode the identical CDR3. The chain uses TRBV5-1 and TRBJ2-2; 8 bases are shared with TRBD2. The CDR3 runs 15 residues. J lost 1 base, V lost 2 bases, and 1 base had no gene match. Germline assignment: CDR1 SGHRS and CDR2 YFSETQ. The CDR3 is CASSLSGGNTGELFF. DNA of the CDR3: TGCGCCAGCAGCTTAAGCGGGGGGAACACCGGGGAGCTGTTTTTT.

Worth noting for this clone: The same CDR3 also results from other DNA sequences found in this sample. The CDR3 spells CASSLAFERNSPLHF. CDR3 bases: TGCGCCAGCAGCTTGGCCTTTGAGCGAAATTCACCCCTCCACTTT. V and J are TRBV5-1 and TRBJ1-6; D call uncertain. V shed 0 bases and J shed 7 bases, with 11 bases lying between them. Germline lookup yields CDR1 SGHRS and CDR2 YFSETQ. This CDR3 region has 15 residues.

The chain joins TRBV4-2 to TRBJ1-2; D ambiguous. V dropped 0 bases and J dropped 1 base, with 9 bases sitting between them. The CDR3 totals 15 residues. Germline CDR1 LGHNA, CDR2 YNFKEQ. CDR3 DNA sequence: TGTGCCAGCAGCCAAGAGGATAGAGGTAACTATGGCTACACCTTC. Encoded protein: CASSQEDRGNYGYTF.

V gene TRBV4-3 combines with J gene TRBJ2-5; the D gene is possibly TRBD1 (7 bases). Germline V lookup: CDR1 LGHNA, CDR2 YSLEER. With 3 bases removed from V and 0 bases from J, the gap between germline ends came to 11 bases. The CDR3 spans 15 residues. This CDR3 is CASSQRGTDQETQYF. CDR3 sequence (DNA): TGCGCCAGCAGCCAGCGCGGGACAGACCAAGAGACCCAGTACTTC.

The chain combines TRBV5-1 with TRBJ2-1, with D perhaps TRBD1 (6 bases). The V end lost 0 bases, the J end lost 8 bases, and 15 bases lay between the germline ends. The CDR3 runs to 15 residues. From germline, CDR1 is SGHRS and CDR2 YFSETQ. The CDR3 here is CASSLAGQKVDEQFF. The CDR3 nucleotides read TGCGCCAGCAGCTTGGCGGGACAAAAGGTAGATGAGCAGTTCTTC.

The chain employs TRBV4-2 and TRBJ1-5; D gene uncertain. V was cut by 0 bases and J by 6 bases, with 6 bases left in between. The germline V gene encodes CDR1 LGHNA and CDR2 YNFKEQ. The CDR3 is 13 amino acids. Here the CDR3 reads CASSQDLGQPQHF. The DNA for the CDR3 is TGTGCCAGCAGCCAAGATCTGGGTCAGCCCCAGCATTTT.

In this sample, this clone turned up a few times. The CDR3 loop reads CASSLAGGGQPQHF. DNA of the CDR3: TGTGCCAGCAGCTTGGCAGGGGGCGGTCAGCCCCAGCATTTT. The chain employs TRBV5-5 and TRBJ1-5, with 8 bases fitting TRBD1. Germline CDR1 is SGHKS and CDR2 is YYEKEE (reference sequence). This CDR3 has 14 residues. V trimming: 0 bases; J trimming: 6 bases; junction bases outside the gene matches: 2. The whole variable domain, remainder taken from reference TRBV5-5 and TRBJ1-5, is DAGVTQSPTHLIKTRGQQVTLRCSPISGHKSVSWYQQVLGQGPQFIFQYYEKEERGRGNFPDRFSARQFPNYSSELNVNALLLGDSALYLCASSLAGGGQPQHFGDGTRLSIL.

DNA of the CDR3: TGTGCCAGCAGTGCCCAGGTCGGCACCGGGGAGCTGTTTTTT. Its translation: CASSAQVGTGELFF. This chain links TRBV27 with TRBJ2-2; no reliable D call. Looked up from germline, CDR1 is MNHEY and CDR2 is SMNVEV (reference sequence). Trimming removed 5 bases from V and 4 bases from J, with 11 bases in between. The CDR3 length is 14 residues.

The chain carries TRBV4-2 and TRBJ2-3, with TRBD2 identical over 8 bases. The CDR3 is made up of 17 amino acids. V trimming: 0 bases; J trimming: 0 bases; junction bases outside the gene matches: 5. The germline CDR1 and CDR2 sequences are LGHNA and YNFKEQ. The CDR3 sequence is CASSQEAGVPSTDTQYF. The CDR3 region has the DNA TGTGCCAGCAGCCAAGAAGCGGGGGTACCTAGCACAGATACGCAGTATTTT.

CDR3 in amino acids: CASSQTSGVGTGELFF. CDR3 DNA sequence: TGTGCCAGCAGCCAAACTAGCGGGGTCGGCACCGGGGAGCTGTTTTTT. The chain links TRBV9 to TRBJ2-2; 10 bases match TRBD2. V shed 4 bases and J 4 bases; nucleotides not matched to a gene: 7. The V gene's germline CDR1 is SGDLS and CDR2 YYNGEE. This CDR3 region has 16 residues.

This chain connects TRBV9 to TRBJ1-1; D unresolved. V dropped 4 bases and J dropped 2 bases, with 12 bases sitting between them. Germline CDR1 and CDR2: SGDLS and YYNGEE. The CDR3 has 14 amino acids. CDR3 nucleotides: TGTGCCAGCAGCCCGGAACCCCTCAACACTGAAGCTTTCTTT. It translates to CASSPEPLNTEAFF.